The sequence of this T cell receptor (beta chain) was determined in a study of identifying expanded T cells in peripheral blood. Study-wide findings and caveats: Over around two and four weeks, about 15 and 18 clones changed, versus approximately 1.2 between replicates. Variance in clone template counts between approximately two-week samples significantly increased with total template count across all healthy donors.

No infections or other immune events were documented during collection. Some clones are missing from TCRdb's copy, which holds only in-frame ones; the method was immunoSEQ multiplex PCR. Seen here are 100,000 to 150,000 clones, 86% observed once, and the top ten hold approximately 8%. For this clone: No antigen is known for it.

What was sequenced was blood. The sequence was obtained from a person aged 18 to 70 in good health.

As DNA, the CDR3 is TGTGCCAGCTTTTTCGTGAAACAGAACACTGAAGCTTTCTTT. Translated: CASFFVKQNTEAFF. The chain employs TRBV7-3 and TRBJ1-1; D is undetermined. The CDR3 contains 14 residues. The ends were cut back, 8 bases at V and 1 base at J, with 14 bases in the middle. The V gene's germline CDR1 is SGHTA and CDR2 FQGTGA.